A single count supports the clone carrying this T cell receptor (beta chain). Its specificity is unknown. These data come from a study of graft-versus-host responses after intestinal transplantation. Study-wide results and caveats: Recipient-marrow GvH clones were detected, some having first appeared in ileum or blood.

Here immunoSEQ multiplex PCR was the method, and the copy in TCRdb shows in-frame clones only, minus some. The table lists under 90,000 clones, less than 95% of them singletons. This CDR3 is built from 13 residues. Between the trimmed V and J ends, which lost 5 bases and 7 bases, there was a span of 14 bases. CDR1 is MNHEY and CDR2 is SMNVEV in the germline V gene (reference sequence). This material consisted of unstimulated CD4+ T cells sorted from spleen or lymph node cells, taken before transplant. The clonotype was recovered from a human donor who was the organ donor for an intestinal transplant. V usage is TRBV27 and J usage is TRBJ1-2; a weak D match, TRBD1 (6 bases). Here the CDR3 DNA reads TGTGCCAGCAGTCCACGACAGGTCGCTGGCTACACCTTC. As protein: CASSPRQVAGYTF.